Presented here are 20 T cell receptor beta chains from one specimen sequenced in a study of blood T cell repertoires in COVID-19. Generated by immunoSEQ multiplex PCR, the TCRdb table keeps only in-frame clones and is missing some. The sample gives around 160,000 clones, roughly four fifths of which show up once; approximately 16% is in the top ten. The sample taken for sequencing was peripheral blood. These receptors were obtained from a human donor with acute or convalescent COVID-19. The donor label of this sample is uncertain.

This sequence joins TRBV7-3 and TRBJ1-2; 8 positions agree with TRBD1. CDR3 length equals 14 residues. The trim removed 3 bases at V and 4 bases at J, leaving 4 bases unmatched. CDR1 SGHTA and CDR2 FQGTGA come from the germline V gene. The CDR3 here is CASSLQGQGYGYTF. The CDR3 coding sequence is TGTGCCAGCAGCTTGCAAGGACAGGGCTATGGCTACACCTTC.

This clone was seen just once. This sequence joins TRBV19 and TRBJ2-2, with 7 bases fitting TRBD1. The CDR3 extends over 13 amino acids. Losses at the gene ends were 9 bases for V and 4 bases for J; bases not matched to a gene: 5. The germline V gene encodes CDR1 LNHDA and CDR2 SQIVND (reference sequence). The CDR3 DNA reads TGTGCCAGCAACAGGGGTAGCACCGGGGAGCTGTTTTTT. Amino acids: CASNRGSTGELFF. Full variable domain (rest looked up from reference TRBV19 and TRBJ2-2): DGGITQSPKYLFRKEGQNVTLSCEQNLNHDAMYWYRQDPGQGLRLIYYSQIVNDFQKGDIAEGYSVSREKKESFPLTVTSAQKNPTAFYLCASNRGSTGELFFGEGSRLTVL.

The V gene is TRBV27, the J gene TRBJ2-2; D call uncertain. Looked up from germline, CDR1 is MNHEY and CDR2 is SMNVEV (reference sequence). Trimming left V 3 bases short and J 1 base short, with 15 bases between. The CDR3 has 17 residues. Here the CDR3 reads CASSLVRWSGNTGELFF. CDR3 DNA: TGTGCCAGCAGTTTGGTGCGGTGGTCGGGGAACACCGGGGAGCTGTTTTTT.

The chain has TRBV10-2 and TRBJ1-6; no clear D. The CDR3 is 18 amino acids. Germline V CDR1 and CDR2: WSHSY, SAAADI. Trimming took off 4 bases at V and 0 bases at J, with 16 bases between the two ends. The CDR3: CASSASGPGSSYNSPLHF. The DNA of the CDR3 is TGCGCCAGCAGTGCGTCAGGACCCGGGAGCTCCTATAATTCACCCCTCCACTTT.

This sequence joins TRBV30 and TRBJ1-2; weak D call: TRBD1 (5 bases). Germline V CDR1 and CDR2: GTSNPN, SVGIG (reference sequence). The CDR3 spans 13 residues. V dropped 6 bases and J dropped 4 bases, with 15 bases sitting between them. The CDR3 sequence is CACAAGRGYGYTF. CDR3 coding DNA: TGTGCCTGCGCAGCGGGACGCGGCTATGGCTACACCTTC.

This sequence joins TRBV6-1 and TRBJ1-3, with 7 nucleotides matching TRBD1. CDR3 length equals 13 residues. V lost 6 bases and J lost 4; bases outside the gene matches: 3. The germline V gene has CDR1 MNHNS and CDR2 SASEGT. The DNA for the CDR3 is TGTGCCAGCAGCCAGGGGGGCGGAAACACCATATATTTT. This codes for CASSQGGGNTIYF.

The CDR3 DNA sequence: TGCGCCAGCCGCTACAATGACAGGGGGCGAGGCTACACCTTC. Its translation: CASRYNDRGRGYTF. This chain connects TRBV5-1 to TRBJ1-2; 10 bases align to TRBD1. From germline, CDR1 is SGHRS and CDR2 YFSETQ. V shed 7 bases, J shed 8 bases, and the junction held 11 bases outside the gene matches. The CDR3 runs 14 residues.

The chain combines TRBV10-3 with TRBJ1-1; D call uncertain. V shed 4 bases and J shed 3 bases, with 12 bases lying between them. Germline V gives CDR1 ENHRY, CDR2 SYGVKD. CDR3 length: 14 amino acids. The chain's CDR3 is CAISAEGQDTEAFF. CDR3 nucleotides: TGTGCCATCAGTGCAGAGGGCCAGGACACTGAAGCTTTCTTT.

In DNA, the CDR3 is TGCGCCAGCAGGTGGCAAACTAATGAAAAACTGTTTTTT. It yields the protein CASRWQTNEKLFF. J is TRBJ1-4 and V is TRBV5-1; D gene unclear. Trimming pared 5 bases from V and 1 base from J, leaving 6 bases between. CDR1 is SGHRS, CDR2 YFSETQ, per germline. This CDR3 has 13 amino acids.

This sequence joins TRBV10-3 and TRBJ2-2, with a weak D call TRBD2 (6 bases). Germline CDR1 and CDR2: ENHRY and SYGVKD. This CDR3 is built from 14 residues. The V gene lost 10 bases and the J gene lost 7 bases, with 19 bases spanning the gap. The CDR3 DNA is TGTGCCAGCCGGGACTCCCCGGGAGACGGGGAGCTGTTTTTT. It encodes CASRDSPGDGELFF.

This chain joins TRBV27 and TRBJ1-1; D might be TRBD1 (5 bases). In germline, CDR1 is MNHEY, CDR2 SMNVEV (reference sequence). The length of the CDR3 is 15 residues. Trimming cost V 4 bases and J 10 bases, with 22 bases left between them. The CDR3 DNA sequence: TGTGCCAGCAGTTCTCTAGGGCAGGGTGGAAGAAGAGCTTTCTTT. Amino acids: CASSSLGQGGRRAFF.

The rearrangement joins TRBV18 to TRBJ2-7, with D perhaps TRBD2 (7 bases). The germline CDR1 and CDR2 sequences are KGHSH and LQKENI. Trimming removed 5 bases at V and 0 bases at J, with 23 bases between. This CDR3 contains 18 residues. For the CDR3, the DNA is TGTGCCAGCTCAAGGCGGGGGCTTGATGGGGGCCTCTCCTACGAGCAGTACTTC. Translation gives CASSRRGLDGGLSYEQYF.

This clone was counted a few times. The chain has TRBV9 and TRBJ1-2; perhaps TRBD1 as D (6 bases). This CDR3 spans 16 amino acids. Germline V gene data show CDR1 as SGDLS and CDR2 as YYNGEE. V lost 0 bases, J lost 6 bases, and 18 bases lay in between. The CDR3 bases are TGTGCCAGCAGCGTAGACCACAGGGCTGCGATTCATGGCTACACCTTC. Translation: CASSVDHRAAIHGYTF.

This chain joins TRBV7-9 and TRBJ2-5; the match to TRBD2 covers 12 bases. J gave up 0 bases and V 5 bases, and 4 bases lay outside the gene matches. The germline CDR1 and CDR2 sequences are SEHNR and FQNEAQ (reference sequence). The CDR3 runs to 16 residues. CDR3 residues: CASSRGLAGYQETQYF. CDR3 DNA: TGTGCCAGCAGCAGGGGACTAGCGGGCTACCAAGAGACCCAGTACTTC.

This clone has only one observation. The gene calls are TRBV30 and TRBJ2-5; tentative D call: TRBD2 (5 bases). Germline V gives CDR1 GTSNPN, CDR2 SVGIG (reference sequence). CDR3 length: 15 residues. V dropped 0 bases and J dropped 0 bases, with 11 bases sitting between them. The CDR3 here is CAWSVRRRYQETQYF. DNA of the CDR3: TGTGCCTGGAGTGTTAGGAGGCGGTACCAAGAGACCCAGTACTTC. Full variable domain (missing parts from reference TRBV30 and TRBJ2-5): SQTIHQWPATLVQPVGSPLSLECTVEGTSNPNLYWYRQAAGRGLQLLFYSVGIGQISSEVPQNLSASRPQDRQFILSSKKLLLSDSGFYLCAWSVRRRYQETQYFGPGTRLLVL.

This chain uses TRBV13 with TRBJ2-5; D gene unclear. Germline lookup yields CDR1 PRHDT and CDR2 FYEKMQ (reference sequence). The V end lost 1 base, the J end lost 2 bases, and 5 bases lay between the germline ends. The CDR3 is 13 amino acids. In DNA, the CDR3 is TGTGCCAGCAGCTTAGAACAGCAAGAGACCCAGTACTTC. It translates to CASSLEQQETQYF. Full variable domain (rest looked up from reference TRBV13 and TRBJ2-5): AAGVIQSPRHLIKEKRETATLKCYPIPRHDTVYWYQQGPGQDPQFLISFYEKMQSDKGSIPDRFSAQQFSDYHSELNMSSLELGDSALYFCASSLEQQETQYFGPGTRLLVL.

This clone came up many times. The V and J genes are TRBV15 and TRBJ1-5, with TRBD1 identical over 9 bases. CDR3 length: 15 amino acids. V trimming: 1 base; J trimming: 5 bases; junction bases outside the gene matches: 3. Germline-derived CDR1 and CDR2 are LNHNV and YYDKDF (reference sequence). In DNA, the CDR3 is TGTGCCACCAGCAGAGCGACAGGGGGAGATCAGCCCCAGCATTTT. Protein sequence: CATSRATGGDQPQHF.

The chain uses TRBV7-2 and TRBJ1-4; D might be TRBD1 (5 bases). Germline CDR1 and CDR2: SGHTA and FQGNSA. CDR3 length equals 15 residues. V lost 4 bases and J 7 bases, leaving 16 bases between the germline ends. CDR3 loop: CASSSRGGEREKLFF. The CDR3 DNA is TGTGCCAGCAGCTCCCGGGGGGGGGAACGTGAAAAACTGTTTTTT.

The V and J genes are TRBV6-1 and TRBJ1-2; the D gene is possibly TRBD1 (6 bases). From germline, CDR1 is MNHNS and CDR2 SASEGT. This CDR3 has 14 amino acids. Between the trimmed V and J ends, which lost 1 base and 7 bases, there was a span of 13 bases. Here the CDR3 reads CASSEGRGAFGYTF. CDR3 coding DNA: TGTGCCAGCAGTGAAGGTCGGGGGGCTTTTGGCTACACCTTC.

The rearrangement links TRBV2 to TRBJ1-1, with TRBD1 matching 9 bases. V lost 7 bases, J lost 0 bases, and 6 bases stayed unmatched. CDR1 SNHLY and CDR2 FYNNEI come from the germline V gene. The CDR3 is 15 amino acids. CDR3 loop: CASNLGQGMNTEAFF. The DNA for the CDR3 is TGTGCCAGCAACCTAGGACAGGGGATGAACACTGAAGCTTTCTTT.